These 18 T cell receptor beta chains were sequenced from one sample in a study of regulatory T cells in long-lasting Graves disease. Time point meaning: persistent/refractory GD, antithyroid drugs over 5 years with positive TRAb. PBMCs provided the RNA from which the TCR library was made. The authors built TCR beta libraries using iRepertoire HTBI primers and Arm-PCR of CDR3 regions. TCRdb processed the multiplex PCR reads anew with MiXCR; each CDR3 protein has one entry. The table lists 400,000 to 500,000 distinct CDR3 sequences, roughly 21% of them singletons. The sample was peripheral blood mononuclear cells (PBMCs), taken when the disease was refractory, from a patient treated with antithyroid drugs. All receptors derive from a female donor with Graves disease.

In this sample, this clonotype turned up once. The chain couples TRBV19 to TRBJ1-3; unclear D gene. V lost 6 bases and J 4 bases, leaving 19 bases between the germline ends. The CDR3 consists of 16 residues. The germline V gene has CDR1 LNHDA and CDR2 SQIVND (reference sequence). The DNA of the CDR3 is TGTGCCAGTAGCCAACCGGTGGGATACGGCGGAAACACCATATATTTT. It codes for CASSQPVGYGGNTIYF.

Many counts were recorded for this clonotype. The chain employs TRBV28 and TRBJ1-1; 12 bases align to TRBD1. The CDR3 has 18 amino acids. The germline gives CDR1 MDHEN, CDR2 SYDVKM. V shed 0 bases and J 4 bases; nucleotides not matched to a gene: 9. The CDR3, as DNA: TGTGCCAGCAGTTTATGGATTGGGGGACAGGGGGCGGGCACTGAAGCTTTCTTT. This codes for CASSLWIGGQGAGTEAFF. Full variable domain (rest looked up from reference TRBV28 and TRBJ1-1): DVKVTQSSRYLVKRTGEKVFLECVQDMDHENMFWYRQDPGLGLRLIYFSYDVKMKEKGDIPEGYSVSREKKERFSLILESASTNQTSMYLCASSLWIGGQGAGTEAFFGQGTRLTVV.

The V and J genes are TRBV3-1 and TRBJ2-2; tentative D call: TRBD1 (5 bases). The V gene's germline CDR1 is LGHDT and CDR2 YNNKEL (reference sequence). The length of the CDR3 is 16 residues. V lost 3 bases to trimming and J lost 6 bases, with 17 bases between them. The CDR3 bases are TGTGCCAGCAGCCATTATAGGGGATTAGGTGCCGGGGAGCTGTTTTTT. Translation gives CASSHYRGLGAGELFF. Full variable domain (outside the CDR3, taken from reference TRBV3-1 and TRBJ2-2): DTAVSQTPKYLVTQMGNDKSIKCEQNLGHDTMYWYKQDSKKFLKIMFSYNNKELIINETVPNRFSPKSPDKAHLNLHINSLELGDSAVYFCASSHYRGLGAGELFFGEGSRLTVL.

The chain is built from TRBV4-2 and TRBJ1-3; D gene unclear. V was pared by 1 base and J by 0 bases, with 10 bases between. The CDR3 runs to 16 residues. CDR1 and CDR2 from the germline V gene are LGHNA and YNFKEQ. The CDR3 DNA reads TGTGCCAGCAGCCAAGTAGATGGGTCCTCTGGAAACACCATATATTTT. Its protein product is CASSQVDGSSGNTIYF.

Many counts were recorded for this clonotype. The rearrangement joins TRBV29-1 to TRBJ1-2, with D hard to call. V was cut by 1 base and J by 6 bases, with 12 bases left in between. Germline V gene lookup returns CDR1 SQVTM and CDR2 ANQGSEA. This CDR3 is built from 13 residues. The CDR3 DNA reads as TGCAGCGTTGAAGGCGTCCCTAGTGATGGCTACACCTTC. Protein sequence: CSVEGVPSDGYTF.

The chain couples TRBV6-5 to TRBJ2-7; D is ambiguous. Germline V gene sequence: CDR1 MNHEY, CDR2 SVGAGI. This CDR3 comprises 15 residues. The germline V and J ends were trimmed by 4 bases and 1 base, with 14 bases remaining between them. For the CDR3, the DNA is TGTGCCAGCAGTTCCCCGAAGGTGGTATCCTACGAGCAGTACTTC. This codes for CASSSPKVVSYEQYF.

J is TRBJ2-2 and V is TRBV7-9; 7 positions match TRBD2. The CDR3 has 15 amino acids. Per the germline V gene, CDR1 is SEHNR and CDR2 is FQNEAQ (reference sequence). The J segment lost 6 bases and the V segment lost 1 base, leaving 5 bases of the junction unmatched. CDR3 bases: TGTGCCAGCAGCTTAGGCGGGAGTTTGGCCGGGGAGCTGTTTTTT. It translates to CASSLGGSLAGELFF.

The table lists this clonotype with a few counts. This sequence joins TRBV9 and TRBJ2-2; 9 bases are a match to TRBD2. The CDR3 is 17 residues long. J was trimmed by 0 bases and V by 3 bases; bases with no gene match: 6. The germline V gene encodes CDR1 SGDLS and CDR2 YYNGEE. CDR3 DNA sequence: TGTGCCAGCAGCGCCTCCGGACTAGCGCCGAACACCGGGGAGCTGTTTTTT. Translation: CASSASGLAPNTGELFF.

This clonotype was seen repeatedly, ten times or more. The CDR3 is CASSEYSSSGNTIYF. The CDR3 nucleotides are TGTGCCAGCAGTGAATACAGTAGCTCTGGAAACACCATATATTTT. The J gene is TRBJ1-3, the V gene TRBV2; D unclear. The CDR3 consists of 15 residues. Trimming cost V 2 bases and J 0 bases, with 8 bases left between them. CDR1 SNHLY and CDR2 FYNNEI come from the germline V gene.

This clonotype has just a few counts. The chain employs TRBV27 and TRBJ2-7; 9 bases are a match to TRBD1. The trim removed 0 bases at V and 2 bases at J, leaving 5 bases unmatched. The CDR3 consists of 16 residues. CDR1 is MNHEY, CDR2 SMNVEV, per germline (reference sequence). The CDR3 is CASSLSSGTGPYEQYF. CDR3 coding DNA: TGTGCCAGCAGTTTATCCTCCGGGACAGGGCCCTACGAGCAGTACTTC.

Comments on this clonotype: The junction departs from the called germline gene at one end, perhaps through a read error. This CDR3 is CASSLGQPDSGNTIYF. The CDR3 nucleotides read TGTGCTAGCAGCTTAGGACAGCCCGACTCTGGAAACACCATATATTTT. This chain joins TRBV7-3 and TRBJ1-3; possible D gene TRBD1, 6 bases. Germline V gene sequence: CDR1 SGHTA, CDR2 FQGTGA. This CDR3 spans 16 amino acids.

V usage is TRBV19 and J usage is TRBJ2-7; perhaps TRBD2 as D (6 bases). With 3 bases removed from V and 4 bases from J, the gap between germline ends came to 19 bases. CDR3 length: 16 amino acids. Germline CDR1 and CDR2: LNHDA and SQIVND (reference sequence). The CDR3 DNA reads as TGTGCCAGTAGTATTGGAGGGTGGCAGCAAATGTACGAGCAGTACTTC. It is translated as CASSIGGWQQMYEQYF.

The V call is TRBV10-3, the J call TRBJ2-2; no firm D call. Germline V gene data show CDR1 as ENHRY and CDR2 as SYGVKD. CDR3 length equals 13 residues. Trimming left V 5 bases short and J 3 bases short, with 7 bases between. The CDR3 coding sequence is TGTGCCATCAGTAACCGGGACACCGGGGAGCTGTTTTTT. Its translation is CAISNRDTGELFF.

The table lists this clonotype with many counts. CDR3 residues: CASSFRAMPHPGQYF. The CDR3 nucleotides read TGTGCCAGCAGTTTTAGAGCGATGCCCCACCCTGGGCAGTACTTC. The chain uses TRBV28 and TRBJ2-7, with unresolved D. V was cut by 3 bases and J by 9 bases, with 21 bases left in between. The germline CDR1 and CDR2 sequences are MDHEN and SYDVKM. The CDR3 is made up of 15 amino acids.

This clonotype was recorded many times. CDR3 amino acids: CASSPLDIGYGYTF. The DNA for the CDR3 is TGTGCCAGCAGTCCCCTCGACATTGGCTATGGCTACACCTTC. The chain combines TRBV27 with TRBJ1-2; D gene uncertain. Trimming left V 5 bases short and J 4 bases short, with 14 bases between. The CDR3 totals 14 residues. Germline CDR1 is MNHEY and CDR2 is SMNVEV (reference sequence).

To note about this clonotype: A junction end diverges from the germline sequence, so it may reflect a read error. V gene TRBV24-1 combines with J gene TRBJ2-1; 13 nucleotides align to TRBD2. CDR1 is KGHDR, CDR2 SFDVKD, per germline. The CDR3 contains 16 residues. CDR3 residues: CATSDMTSGGNNEQSF. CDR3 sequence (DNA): TGTGCCACCAGTGATATGACTAGCGGGGGGAACAATGAGCAGTCCTTC.

CDR3 in DNA: TGCAGCGTTGGTTCCGGAGGGAGTAATCAGCCCCAGCATTTT. Protein: CSVGSGGSNQPQHF. The chain links TRBV29-1 to TRBJ1-5; D not certain. The CDR3 runs to 14 residues. V was trimmed by 4 bases and J by 4 bases, leaving 14 bases between them. Germline-derived CDR1 and CDR2 are SQVTM and ANQGSEA. The full variable domain, its missing parts supplied by reference TRBV29-1 and TRBJ1-5, is SAVISQKPSRDICQRGTSLTIQCQVDSQVTMMFWYRQQPGQSLTLIATANQGSEATYESGFVIDKFPISRPNLTFSTLTVSNMSPEDSSIYLCSVGSGGSNQPQHFGDGTRLSIL.

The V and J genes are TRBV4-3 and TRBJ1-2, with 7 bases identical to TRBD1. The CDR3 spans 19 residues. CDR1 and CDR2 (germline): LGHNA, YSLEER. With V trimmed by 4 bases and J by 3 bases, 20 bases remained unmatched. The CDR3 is CASSRDFWGTAQRDYGYTF. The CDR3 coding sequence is TGCGCCAGCAGCCGCGATTTCTGGGGGACAGCCCAGCGTGACTATGGCTACACCTTC.